This record covers a single TCR beta chain. The data were obtained in a study of blood T cell repertoires in COVID-19. Whole-study context: Samples of COVID-19 (acute and convalescent) were obtained from the United States, Italy and Spain.

Sequencing used immunoSEQ multiplex PCR; TCRdb keeps in-frame clones, though not all of them. The top ten clones hold over 3% of a sample with around 270,000 clones, 75% to 90% of them seen once. The ends lost 4 bases at V and 4 bases at J; junction bases unmatched: 10. Germline values: CDR1 MDHEN, CDR2 SYDVKM. There are 17 residues in the CDR3. The chain couples TRBV28 to TRBJ2-1, with TRBD1 identical over 10 bases. The sequence derives from a woman aged 40-49 years who had been exposed to COVID-19. The sequencing sample was made of PBMCs or T cells enriched from blood (not recorded which). The CDR3: CASSWVPGQGSYNEQFF. Written as DNA, the CDR3 is TGTGCCAGCAGTTGGGTTCCGGGACAGGGGTCATACAATGAGCAGTTCTTC.